A single TCR beta chain is shown here with its context. Its target is unknown. Primers included in the PCR were 60 Vbeta and 13 Jbeta primers. Repertoires were generated with immunoSEQ multiplex PCR, while TCRdb's copy carries only in-frame clones and drops some. The sample consists of around 200,000 clones, 70% to 85% of them appearing once. Donors showed nominal health when sampled, although they likely had unrecorded immune exposures. These data belong to a study of cytomegalovirus exposure and HLA in healthy donors. Looked up from germline, CDR1 is MDHEN and CDR2 is SYDVKM. The CDR3 covers 14 residues. The germline V and J ends were trimmed by 3 bases and 3 bases, with 12 bases remaining between them. Overall study results and limits: Rarity characterized most TCR sequences, yet some public TCRs appeared in many donors.

The sequence was collected from a man aged 45-65 years in good health and CMV-seronegative. V and J are TRBV28 and TRBJ2-7, with D possibly TRBD2 on 7 matching bases. Material for sequencing was PBMCs. The CDR3 loop is CASSLGGAGYEQYF. The CDR3 DNA is TGTGCCAGCAGTTTGGGGGGGGCAGGCTACGAGCAGTACTTC. Supplemented by reference TRBV28 and TRBJ2-7, the full variable domain reads DVKVTQSSRYLVKRTGEKVFLECVQDMDHENMFWYRQDPGLGLRLIYFSYDVKMKEKGDIPEGYSVSREKKERFSLILESASTNQTSMYLCASSLGGAGYEQYFGPGTRLTVT.